A selection of T cell receptor beta chains follows, all from one sample in a study of cytomegalovirus exposure and HLA in healthy donors. Clones were sequenced by immunoSEQ multiplex PCR, and TCRdb holds only the in-frame ones, with some missing. The sample holds under 200,000 clones, approximately 80% seen once. The source material was PBMCs. All receptors come from a middle-aged woman in good health and CMV-seropositive. CDR3s include the opening cysteine and the closing phenylalanine or tryptophan. Each record gives: clone size, D gene, J gene, CDR3 length, V gene, CDR3 protein, CDR3 DNA. The D gene is left open where the match is weak. The size entry is marked missing in some rows and otherwise reads once, few, many or a size class.

. . TRBJ2-7 14 TRBV5-5 CASSLGEISGEQYF TGTGCCAGCAGCTTGGGGGAAATATCAGGGGAGCAGTACTTC
once TRBD2 TRBJ2-7 15 TRBV5-1 CASSLQSGGSYEQCF TGCGCCAGCAGCCTTCAGAGCGGGGGGTCCTACGAGCAGTGCTTC
. . TRBJ2-4 15 TRBV19 CASGDSRRAKNIQYF TGTGCCAGTGGCGACTCTCGGAGAGCCAAAAACATTCAGTACTTC
. TRBD2 TRBJ2-2 15 TRBV30 CAWSVGGSHTGELFF TGTGCCTGGAGTGTGGGGGGGTCCCACACCGGGGAGCTGTTTTTT
. . TRBJ2-2 14 TRBV6-4 CASSEGAYTGELFF TGTGCCAGCAGTGAGGGGGCCTACACCGGGGAGCTGTTTTTT
. . TRBJ2-4 19 TRBV4-2 CASSRVGTAGIVAKNIQYF TGTGCCAGCAGCCGAGTAGGCACGGCGGGGATAGTAGCCAAAAACATTCAGTACTTC
. . TRBJ1-1 14 TRBV6-5 CASSYLRASTEAFF TGTGCCAGCAGTTACTTGCGGGCCAGCACTGAAGCTTTCTTT
. TRBD1 TRBJ1-1 17 TRBV5-4 CASSLEGGQGMNTEAFF TGTGCCAGCAGCTTGGAGGGGGGACAGGGCATGAACACTGAAGCTTTCTTT
once TRBD2 TRBJ2-5 13 TRBV10-2 CASLAGPQETQYF TGCGCCAGCCTAGCGGGGCCCCAAGAGACCCAGTACTTC
once TRBD1 TRBJ2-5 14 TRBV5-4 CASSLAGGQETQYF TGTGCCAGCAGCTTGGCAGGGGGTCAAGAGACCCAGTACTTC
. . TRBJ2-7 13 TRBV7-9 CASSLTQTYEQYF TGTGCCAGCAGCTTGACACAGACCTACGAGCAGTACTTC
. TRBD1 TRBJ1-1 15 TRBV28 CASSSTGVSNTEAFF TGTGCCAGCAGTTCGACAGGGGTCTCGAACACTGAAGCTTTCTTT
once TRBD2 TRBJ2-3 15 TRBV7-2 CASSLDGGSTDTQYF TGTGCCAGCAGCTTAGACGGGGGGAGCACAGATACGCAGTATTTT
. . TRBJ1-5 15 TRBV27 CASRRAGTSNQPQHF TGTGCCAGCAGGCGAGCGGGGACAAGCAATCAGCCCCAGCATTTT
once TRBD1 TRBJ2-5 14 TRBV12-5 CASDSTGHQETQYF TGTGCTAGTGACTCGACAGGGCATCAAGAGACCCAGTACTTC
. TRBD1 TRBJ2-3 16 TRBV7-2 CASSPVPGQLTDTQYF TGTGCCAGCAGCCCTGTGCCGGGACAGCTCACAGATACGCAGTATTTT